This entry concerns a single TCR beta chain. These data come from a study of T cell changes during pregnancy in multiple sclerosis. CDR3 size: 13 residues. V trimming: 4 bases; J trimming: 3 bases; junction bases outside the gene matches: 5. Germline V gene data show CDR1 as SQVTM and CDR2 as ANQGSEA. TCRdb's table, derived via immunoSEQ multiplex PCR, lists solely in-frame clones and lacks some. The sample lists 25,000 to 35,000 clones, around 90% occurring once. This chain uses TRBV29-1 with TRBJ2-7; TRBD1 agrees at 8 bases. The sequence came from a female donor with multiple sclerosis, enrolled in a pregnancy study. This material consisted of CD8+ T cells from peripheral blood mononuclear cells, taken before pregnancy. Here the CDR3 DNA reads TGCAGCGTTGTAGACAGGGGATACTACGAGCAGTACTTC. This encodes CSVVDRGYYEQYF.